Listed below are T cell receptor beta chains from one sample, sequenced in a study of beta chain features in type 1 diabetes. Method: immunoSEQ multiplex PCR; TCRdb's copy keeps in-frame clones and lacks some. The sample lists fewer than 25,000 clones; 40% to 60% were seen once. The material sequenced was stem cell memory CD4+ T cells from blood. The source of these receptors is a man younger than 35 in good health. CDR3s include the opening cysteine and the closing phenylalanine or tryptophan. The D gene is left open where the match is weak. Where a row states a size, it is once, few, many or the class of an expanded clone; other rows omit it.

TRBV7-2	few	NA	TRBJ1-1	CASSLGPGGARTTEAFF	TGTGCCAGCAGCTTAGGACCCGGAGGGGCGCGGACCACTGAAGCTTTCTTT
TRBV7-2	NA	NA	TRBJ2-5	CASSFRLTSSANRQETQYF	TGTGCCAGCAGCTTCCGACTGACGAGTTCTGCGAACCGCCAAGAGACCCAGTACTTC
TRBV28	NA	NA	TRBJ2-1	CASRLLARGKGSYNEQFF	TGTGCCAGCAGGTTACTCGCGAGGGGGAAAGGATCCTACAATGAGCAGTTCTTC
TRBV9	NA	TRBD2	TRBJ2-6	CASSPPGRAGANVLTF	TGTGCCAGCAGCCCTCCTGGGAGGGCTGGGGCCAACGTCCTGACTTTC
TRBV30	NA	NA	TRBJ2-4	CAWSVVRDTLAKNIQYF	TGTGCCTGGAGCGTCGTTCGGGATACTCTAGCCAAAAACATTCAGTACTTC
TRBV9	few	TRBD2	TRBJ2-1	CASSVAPAGLILDEQFF	TGTGCCAGCAGCGTAGCCCCAGCGGGGTTAATCCTCGATGAGCAGTTCTTC
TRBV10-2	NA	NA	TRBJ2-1	CASVGLSSYNEQFF	TGCGCCAGCGTGGGACTGAGCTCCTACAATGAGCAGTTCTTC
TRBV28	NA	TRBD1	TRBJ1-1	CASSLGDRVRAFF	TGTGCCAGCAGTTTAGGGGACAGGGTTCGGGCTTTCTTT
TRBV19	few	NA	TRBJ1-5	CASKDRRGAPQHF	TGTGCCAGTAAAGATCGTCGTGGGGCGCCCCAGCATTTT
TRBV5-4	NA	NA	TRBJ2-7	CASSSSADFSYEQYF	TGTGCCAGCAGCTCCTCGGCGGACTTCTCCTACGAGCAGTACTTC
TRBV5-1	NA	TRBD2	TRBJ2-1	CASSLGLAGYNEQFF	TGCGCCAGCAGCTTGGGACTAGCGGGATACAATGAGCAGTTCTTC
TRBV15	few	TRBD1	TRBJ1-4	CATSRGQGVGEKLFF	TGTGCCACCAGCAGGGGACAGGGCGTGGGAGAAAAACTGTTTTTT
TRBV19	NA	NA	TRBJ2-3	CASRSSADTQYF	TGTGCCAGCCGGAGTAGCGCAGATACGCAGTATTTT
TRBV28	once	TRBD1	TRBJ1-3	CASSEGQAGNTIYF	TGTGCCAGCAGTGAGGGACAGGCTGGAAACACCATATATTTT
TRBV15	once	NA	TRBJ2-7	CATSRDISYEQYF	TGTGCCACCAGCAGAGATATCTCCTACGAGCAGTACTTC
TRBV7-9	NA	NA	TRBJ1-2	CASSLAQITVRNYGYTF	TGTGCCAGCAGCTTAGCCCAAATTACGGTGCGAAACTATGGCTACACCTTC
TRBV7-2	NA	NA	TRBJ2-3	CASSVLTTGTDTQYF	TGTGCCAGCAGCGTACTTACGACAGGCACAGATACGCAGTATTTT
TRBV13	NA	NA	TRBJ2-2	CASSFSETYHTGELFF	TGTGCCAGCAGCTTTAGTGAGACTTATCACACCGGGGAGCTGTTTTTT
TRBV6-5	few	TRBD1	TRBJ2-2	CATHTGVTGELFF	TGTGCCACTCACACAGGGGTTACCGGGGAGCTGTTTTTT
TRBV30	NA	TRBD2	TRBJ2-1	CAWSLTGGRNEQFF	TGTGCCTGGAGTTTGACGGGAGGGAGGAATGAGCAGTTCTTC
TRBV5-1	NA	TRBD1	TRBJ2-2	CASSLGTGDTGELFF	TGCGCCAGCAGCTTAGGGACAGGGGATACCGGGGAGCTGTTTTTT
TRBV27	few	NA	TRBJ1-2	CASSIPPGGYTF	TGTGCCAGCAGTATACCACCGGGGGGCTACACCTTC
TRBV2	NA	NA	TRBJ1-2	CASSEGGYGYTF	TGTGCCAGCAGTGAGGGGGGTTATGGCTACACCTTC
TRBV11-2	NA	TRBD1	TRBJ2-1	CASSLDPTGNNEQFF	TGTGCCAGCAGCTTAGATCCGACAGGGAATAATGAGCAGTTCTTC
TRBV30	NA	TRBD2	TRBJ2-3	CAWSSKVAGNTDTQYF	TGTGCCTGGAGTTCGAAGGTAGCGGGGAACACAGATACGCAGTATTTT
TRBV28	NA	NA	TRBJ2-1	CASSPWSRSYNEQFF	TGTGCCAGCAGTCCGTGGAGTCGGTCCTACAATGAGCAGTTCTTC